One and the same sample provided the 8 T cell receptor beta chains below, sequenced in a study of OX40 agonist ivuxolimab in advanced cancers. The assay was immunoSEQ multiplex PCR, and TCRdb's table has in-frame clones only and misses some. The table lists 15,000 to 20,000 clones, around 79% of them singletons, with 30% to 35% in the top ten. The sample was CD4+ or CD8+ T cells sorted from blood, taken in a trial of the OX40 agonist ivuxolimab. The receptors shown here come from an adult with an advanced solid tumor such as melanoma, head and neck, liver or kidney cancer.

J is TRBJ1-1 and V is TRBV13; 10 nucleotides line up with TRBD1. Germline trimming cut 5 bases from V and 6 bases from J; bases unmatched to any gene: 12. Germline lookup yields CDR1 PRHDT and CDR2 FYEKMQ (reference sequence). The CDR3 is made up of 16 amino acids. CDR3 residues: CASSATGTGAGPEAFF. The CDR3 DNA reads TGTGCCAGCAGCGCGACGGGGACAGGGGCTGGCCCTGAAGCTTTCTTT.

This clone was seen just once. The chain joins TRBV11-2 to TRBJ2-1; D not certain. The germline V gene encodes CDR1 SGHAT and CDR2 FQNNGV. The CDR3 totals 15 residues. V was shortened by 5 bases and J by 0 bases, with 11 bases between the two germline ends. CDR3 in amino acids: CASSPGLSSYNEQFF. DNA for the CDR3: TGTGCCAGCAGCCCTGGTCTCAGCTCCTACAATGAGCAGTTCTTC.

The rearrangement uses TRBV10-2 and TRBJ1-3; a possible D gene is TRBD1 (6 bases). Trimming stripped 1 base from V and 0 bases from J, with 7 bases between. CDR3 length: 15 amino acids. Germline lookup yields CDR1 WSHSY and CDR2 SAAADI. DNA for the CDR3: TGCGCCAGCAGTGAGTGGGACAACTCTGGAAACACCATATATTTT. Residues: CASSEWDNSGNTIYF.

This chain uses TRBV5-1 with TRBJ1-1; the D gene is possibly TRBD1 (5 bases). Germline V gene data show CDR1 as SGHRS and CDR2 as YFSETQ. The ends were cut back, 0 bases at V and 7 bases at J, with 10 bases in the middle. The CDR3 has 13 residues. The CDR3 reads CASSLGGANEAFF. The CDR3 DNA reads TGCGCCAGCAGCTTGGGAGGGGCGAATGAAGCTTTCTTT.

This clone appeared once. The V and J genes are TRBV7-3 and TRBJ2-1; 8 bases fit TRBD2. J lost 10 bases, V lost 5 bases, and 7 bases had no gene match. Looked up from germline, CDR1 is SGHTA and CDR2 is FQGTGA. The CDR3 covers 13 residues. The CDR3, as DNA: TGTGCCAGCAGCCCCGGGGGCGGGAGGGAGCAGTTCTTC. Protein product: CASSPGGGREQFF.

The genes are TRBV5-6 and TRBJ2-7; no reliable D call. CDR3 length equals 13 residues. V was pared by 2 bases and J by 2 bases, with 8 bases between. Germline lookup yields CDR1 SGHDT and CDR2 YYEEEE. CDR3 sequence reads: CASSLGRTYEQYF. For the CDR3, the DNA is TGTGCCAGCAGCTTAGGGCGGACCTACGAGCAGTACTTC.

This chain connects TRBV7-9 to TRBJ1-2, with a weak D call TRBD1 (6 bases). The germline V gene has CDR1 SEHNR and CDR2 FQNEAQ (reference sequence). Trimming left V 1 base short and J 0 bases short, with 9 bases between. The CDR3 has 15 residues. For the CDR3, the DNA is TGTGCCAGCAGCTTAGGGGACATATCTAACTATGGCTACACCTTC. Its translation is CASSLGDISNYGYTF.

This clone was found once. The rearrangement uses TRBV5-6 and TRBJ1-1, with D unresolved. This CDR3 is built from 13 residues. V shed 1 base and J shed 6 bases, with 10 bases lying between them. CDR1 and CDR2 from the germline V gene are SGHDT and YYEEEE. CDR3 in DNA: TGTGCCAGCAGCTTGTGGAATGGCCCTGAAGCTTTCTTT. Its protein is CASSLWNGPEAFF.